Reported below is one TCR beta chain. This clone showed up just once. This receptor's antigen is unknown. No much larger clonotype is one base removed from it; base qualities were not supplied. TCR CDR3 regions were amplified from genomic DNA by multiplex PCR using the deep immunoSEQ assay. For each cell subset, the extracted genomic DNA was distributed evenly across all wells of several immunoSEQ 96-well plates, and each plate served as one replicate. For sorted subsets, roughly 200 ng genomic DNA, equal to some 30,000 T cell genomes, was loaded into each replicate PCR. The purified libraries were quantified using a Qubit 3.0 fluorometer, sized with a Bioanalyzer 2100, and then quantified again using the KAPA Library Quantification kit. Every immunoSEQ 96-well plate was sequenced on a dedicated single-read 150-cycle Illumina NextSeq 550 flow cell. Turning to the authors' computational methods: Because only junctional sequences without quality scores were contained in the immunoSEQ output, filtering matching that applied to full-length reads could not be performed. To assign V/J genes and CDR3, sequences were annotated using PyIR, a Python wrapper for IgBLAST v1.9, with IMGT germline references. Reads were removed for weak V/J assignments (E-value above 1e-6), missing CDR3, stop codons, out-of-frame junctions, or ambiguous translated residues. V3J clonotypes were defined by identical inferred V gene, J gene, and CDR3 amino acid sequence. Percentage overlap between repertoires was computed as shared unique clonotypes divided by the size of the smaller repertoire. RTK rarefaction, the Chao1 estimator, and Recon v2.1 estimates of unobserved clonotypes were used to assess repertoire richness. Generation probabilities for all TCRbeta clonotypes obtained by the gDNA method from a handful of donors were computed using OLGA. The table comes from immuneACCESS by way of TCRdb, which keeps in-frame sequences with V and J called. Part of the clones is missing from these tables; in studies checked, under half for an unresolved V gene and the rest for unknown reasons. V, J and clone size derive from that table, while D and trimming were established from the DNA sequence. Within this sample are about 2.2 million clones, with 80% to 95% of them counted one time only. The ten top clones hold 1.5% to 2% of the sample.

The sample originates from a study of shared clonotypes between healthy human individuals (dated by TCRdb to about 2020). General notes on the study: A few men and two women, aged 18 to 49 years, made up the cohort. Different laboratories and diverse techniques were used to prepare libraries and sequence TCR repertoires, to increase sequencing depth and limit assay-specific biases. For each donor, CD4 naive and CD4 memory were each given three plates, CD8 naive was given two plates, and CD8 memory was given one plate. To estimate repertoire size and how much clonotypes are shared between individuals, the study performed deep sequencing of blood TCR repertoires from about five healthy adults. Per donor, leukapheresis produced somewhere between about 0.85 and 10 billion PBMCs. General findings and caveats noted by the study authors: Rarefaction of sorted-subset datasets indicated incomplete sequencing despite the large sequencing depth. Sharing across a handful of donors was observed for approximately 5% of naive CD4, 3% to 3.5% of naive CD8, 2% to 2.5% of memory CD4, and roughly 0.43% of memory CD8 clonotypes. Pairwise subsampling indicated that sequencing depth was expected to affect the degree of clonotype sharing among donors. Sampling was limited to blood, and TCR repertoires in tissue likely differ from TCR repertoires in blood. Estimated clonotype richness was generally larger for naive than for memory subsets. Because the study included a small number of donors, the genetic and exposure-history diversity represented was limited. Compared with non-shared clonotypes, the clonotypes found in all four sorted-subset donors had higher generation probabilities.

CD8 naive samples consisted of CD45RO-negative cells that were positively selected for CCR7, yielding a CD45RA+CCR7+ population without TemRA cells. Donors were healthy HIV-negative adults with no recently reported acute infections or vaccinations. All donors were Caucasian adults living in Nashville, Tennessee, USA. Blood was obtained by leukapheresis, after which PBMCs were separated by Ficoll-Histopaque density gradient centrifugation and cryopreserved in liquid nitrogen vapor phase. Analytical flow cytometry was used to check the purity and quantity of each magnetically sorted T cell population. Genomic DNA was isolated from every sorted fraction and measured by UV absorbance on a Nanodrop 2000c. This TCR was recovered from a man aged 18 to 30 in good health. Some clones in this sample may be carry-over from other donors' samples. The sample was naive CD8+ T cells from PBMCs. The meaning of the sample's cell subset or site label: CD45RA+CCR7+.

The DNA sequence is TGCGCCAGCAGCCAAGTAAGTCTGGGCAACGAGCAGTACTTC. Its product reads: CASSQVSLGNEQYF. The chain joins TRBV4-1 to TRBJ2-7; the D gene cannot be resolved reliably. The CDR3 holds 14 amino acids from the cysteine to the phenylalanine. Solely the CDR3 DNA is kept, with 42 bases framed from the first base. Based on the germline V gene, the CDR1 and CDR2 sequences are MGHRA and YSYEKL. V lost 1 base and J lost 5 bases; the stretch between them is 12 bases long.